A single TCR beta chain is shown here with its context. Its recognized antigen is unknown. Base-call qualities are not available, and no considerably larger clone is one nucleotide away. The sample comes from a study of T-cell memory formation after mild COVID-19 (dated by TCRdb to the early 2020s). The study in broad terms: TCR sequence clusters from the two donors were found to be largely donor specific. T-cell clones expanding and contracting after mild COVID-19 in a couple of donors were tracked by longitudinal TCRalpha and TCRbeta repertoire sequencing. The cohort was made up of two young adult volunteers, one female and one male, who were previously healthy.

The investigation overall reported the following: Contracting CD4+ clones turned up mainly in the CM and EM memory subsets, whereas EMRA was where CD8+ clones were enriched. Only two mild cases were covered by the study, and larger cohorts that include severe cases with pre-infection samples were considered necessary. Balanced CD4/CD8 phenotypes were observed for clones contracting from day 15 to 85, whereas a bias towards CD4+ was observed for a second wave of clones expanding from day 15 to 37. The second-wave clones that peaked on day 37 were not confirmed to be SARS-CoV-2 specific. Some responding clones were detected in pre-infection memory, suggesting pre-existing cross-reactive memory T cells joined the SARS-CoV-2 response.

CDR1 KGHSH and CDR2 LQKENI were looked up in the germline V gene. V sheds 1 base and J sheds 6 bases, leaving 9 bases between their ends. The CDR3, cysteine through phenylalanine, is 13 amino acids long. Only the CDR3 portion is preserved as DNA: 39 bases, with reading frame beginning at the first base. Sequencing relied on an Illumina NovaSeq 6000. TCRalpha and TCRbeta cDNA libraries were built by 5'RACE with constant-segment primers, adding sample barcodes and unique molecular identifiers. Trizol reagent was used to extract RNA from every sample. Amplification of the libraries took two PCR steps, and the second step added a second sample barcode plus Illumina TruSeq adapters. The libraries were sequenced on an Illumina NovaSeq using 2 x 150 bp paired-end reads. As for the authors' bioinformatics: The reads were demultiplexed and collapsed into UMI-guided consensus sequences using migec v1.2.7. Using mixcr v2.1.11, UMI consensuses were aligned to TRA and TRB V and J templates and then assembled into clonotypes. A clonotype was counted as expanded or contracted only when both edgeR and NoisET called the clonotype significant, with the noise models trained on biological replicates. For edgeR calls, the cutoffs were a false discovery rate-adjusted p below 0.01 and a log2 fold-change threshold of 1. As an exploratory analysis of dynamics, max-normalized trajectories of the 1000 most abundant clonotypes were examined with PCA combined with hierarchical clustering. Separately sequenced CD4+ and CD8+ repertoires were used to assign the CD4 or CD8 phenotype of responding clones. TCRdb trimmed the raw reads at Q25, called clones with MiXCR and kept productive beta chains. Identical CDR3 proteins give one entry, which carries the most common genes and DNA. TCRdb, not the authors, supplied the V and J calls. This sample has some 210,000 distinct CDR3 sequences in its table, and about a sixth of those were observed once. The top ten clonotypes cover approximately 2.4% of the sample.

Ficoll-Paque density gradient centrifugation was used to isolate PBMCs. Sequencing was done on a sample of PBMCs or a T cell subset sorted from them (not recorded which). This TCR came from an adult woman who had mild COVID-19 (a few samples of this study predate the infection). The sample titles of this study are shuffled in the database, so cell type and time point are left out; the donor was told from shared clones. The sequence is built from TRBV18 and TRBJ1-1; the D gene is possibly TRBD1, with 5 bases matching. The sequence in DNA is TGTGCCAGCTCACCACGGGGACTGGCTGAAGCTTTCTTT. It is translated as CASSPRGLAEAFF. Beyond the CDR3, the reference TRBV18 and TRBJ1-1 genes provide the residues; the full variable domain reads: NAGVMQNPRHLVRRRGQEARLRCSPMKGHSHVYWYRQLPEEGLKFMVYLQKENIIDESGMPKERFSAEFPKEGPSILRIQQVVRGDSAAYFCASSPRGLAEAFFGQGTRLTVV.